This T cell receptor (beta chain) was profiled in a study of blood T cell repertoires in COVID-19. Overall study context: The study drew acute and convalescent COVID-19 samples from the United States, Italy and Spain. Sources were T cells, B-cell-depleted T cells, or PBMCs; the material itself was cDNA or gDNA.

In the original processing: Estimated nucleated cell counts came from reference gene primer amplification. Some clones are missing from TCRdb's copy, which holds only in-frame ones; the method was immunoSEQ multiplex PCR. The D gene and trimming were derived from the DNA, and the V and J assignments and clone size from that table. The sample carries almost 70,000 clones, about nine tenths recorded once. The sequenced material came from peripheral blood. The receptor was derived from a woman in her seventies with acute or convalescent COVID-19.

CDR3 nucleotide sequence: TGTGCCAGCAGATTCGGGACAGTTCTAAATTCACCCCTCCACTTT. This sequence encodes CASRFGTVLNSPLHF. This chain links TRBV27 with TRBJ1-6; 7 bases are shared with TRBD1. The CDR3 sequence is 15 residues long. V dropped 6 bases and J dropped 7; count of bases not matched to a gene: 9. Germline V gives CDR1 MNHEY, CDR2 SMNVEV (reference sequence).